This TCR beta chain was captured by sequencing in a study of Ad26.COV2.S vaccination and SARS-CoV-2 variants (dated by TCRdb to about 2021). In terms of the full investigation: Donors in the vaccine arm were drawn from COV1001, a multicentre, randomized, double-blind, placebo-controlled phase I-IIa trial testing Ad26.COV2.S in healthy adults. Ad26.COV2.S was administered intramuscularly at 5 x 10^10 or 1 x 10^11 viral particles, either as a single shot or as two shots given 56 days apart. TCRbeta repertoire sequencing was used to assess the specificity and breadth of SARS-CoV-2-reactive T cell receptors after Ad26.COV2.S vaccination. A total of around 32 samples were included in the TCR-sequenced set, comprising around 19 Ad26.COV2.S vaccine recipients, 5 placebo recipients and 8 SARS-CoV-2 convalescent individuals. Trial participants were randomized into five groups of five, in which low-dose or high-dose Ad26.COV2.S was given once or twice, or placebo was given on both occasions. Throughout the experiments and outcome assessment, investigators stayed blinded to trial group allocation. What the work shows at the level of the full study, not this receptor alone: Vaccine and placebo recipients had comparable non-spike TCR breadth, which fits with the vaccine containing only spike. Higher spike-specific TCR breadth was observed in Ad26.COV2.S recipients than in placebo recipients (P = 0.0014). The authors noted that the TCR breadth and depth analyses may have underestimated total T cell responses. After vaccination, substantial breadth of spike-specific CD8+ and CD4+ T cell responses was reported. Comparing responses between vaccine doses or regimens was not something the study was powered to do.

Trimming removed 6 bases from V and 1 base from J; the gene matches leave 3 bases unexplained. From a lookup of the germline V gene (reference sequence), CDR1 and CDR2 are LNHDA and SQIVND. The CDR3 starts with the cysteine, ends with the phenylalanine, and has 14 residues. The sequence is cut down to CDR3 DNA, 42 bases in frame from base 1. TCRbeta CDR3 regions were sequenced with the immunoSEQ Assay. After extraction, genomic DNA underwent amplification by bias-controlled multiplex PCR, followed by high-throughput sequencing. From the authors' description of their analysis: To quantify the absolute abundance of every unique TCRbeta CDR3 region, sequences were collapsed and filtered. T cell fraction was estimated by normalizing TCRbeta template counts to usable DNA, which was measured by amplifying reference genes present in all nucleated cells. Repertoire TCRs were annotated as SARS-CoV-2-specific when V gene, CDR3 amino acid sequence and J gene were exactly matched to a known reactive TCR set. The reference SARS-CoV-2 TCR set was derived from MIRA and filtered for enrichment in COVID-19-positive ImmuneCODE repertoires, a step that removed public or cross-reactive TCRs. Based on the MIRA antigens, annotated TCRs were further analysed at the level of specific ORF or position within ORF. Depth was the summed frequency of annotated unique rearrangements, while breadth was defined as annotated unique rearrangements over total unique productive rearrangements. Two-sided Wilcoxon rank-sum tests were used to compare TCR breadth between groups. Sourced from immuneACCESS, this table was stored by TCRdb with only in-frame sequences that have V and J called. A share of the clones is absent; for the studies checked, an unresolved V gene accounts for under half, and the remainder has no known explanation. V, J and clone size are taken as reported in that table, and D and trimming were inferred from the DNA itself. The sample table holds roughly 700,000 clones, of which more than 80% were seen once. The top ten hold around 1.5% of the sample.

The treatment or condition label, read with the paper, signifies: some 20 received Ad26.COV2.S at low or high dose, single or two shots; roughly five received placebo; per-sample allocation not given. For vaccine and placebo recipients, the sequenced repertoires came from samples collected on day 63 after the first injection. Cohort 1b enrolled about two dozen adults aged 18-55 years at a single site in Boston, USA, between 29 July and 7 August 2020. Ad26.COV2.S was a replication-incompetent adenovirus type 26 vector that expressed a prefusion-stabilized SARS-CoV-2 spike protein derived from the original Wuhan strain. Of note for this clone: It has no known antigen specificity. No much larger clonotype is one base removed from it; base qualities were not supplied.

The TCR sequence derives from a person between 18 and 65 years old who received the Ad26.COV2.S COVID-19 vaccine or a placebo. Rearrangement joined TRBV19 to TRBJ2-5; TRBD2 matches 9 bases in the middle. The material was peripheral blood, obtained in a trial of Ad26.COV2.S vaccine versus placebo. The CDR3: CASRERGAQETQYF. The base sequence is TGTGCCAGTAGGGAGCGGGGGGCCCAAGAGACCCAGTACTTC.